This T cell receptor (beta chain) is from a study of blood T cell repertoires in COVID-19. Whole-study context: The analysed material was cDNA or gDNA that came from T cells, B-cell-depleted T cells, or PBMCs.

TCRdb keeps only in-frame clones here, not all; method: immunoSEQ multiplex PCR. Of about 250,000 clones listed, around 82% are singletons. Germline CDR1 and CDR2: MDHEN and SYDVKM. There are 11 residues in the CDR3. V gave up 8 bases and J gave up 7 bases, with 8 bases separating them. Only one count was recorded for this clone. The sample comprised peripheral blood. The J gene is TRBJ1-4, the V gene TRBV28; D not resolved. The clonotype was recovered from a woman of 80 years or more with active or convalescent COVID-19. The CDR3 DNA reads as TGTGCCAGCTTATCCTTTGAAAAACTGTTTTTT. As protein: CASLSFEKLFF.